Sequencing of this T cell receptor (beta chain) was carried out in a study of blood T cell repertoires in COVID-19. Study context: Acute and convalescent COVID-19 specimens originated in the United States, Italy and Spain.

Germline assignment: CDR1 SGHVS and CDR2 FQNEAQ. CDR3 size: 16 residues. Trimming took 5 bases from V and 5 from J; bases not matched to a gene: 11. Individuals drawn from 24 US areas were about 18 to 95 years old. Cohorts were based on clinical histories the participants reported. Assay used: immunoSEQ multiplex PCR; TCRdb lists only in-frame clones, some missing. The sample yields a few hundred thousand clones, about 88% seen once. This TCR was sampled from a woman aged 25 to 39 who had been exposed to COVID-19. Sample: PBMCs or T cells enriched from blood (not recorded which). This chain uses TRBV7-8 with TRBJ2-1, with 8 bases matching TRBD1. The CDR3 DNA sequence: TGTGCCAGCAGCCCTATCTACAGGGGGGTGGACAATGAGCAGTTCTTC. As protein: CASSPIYRGVDNEQFF.